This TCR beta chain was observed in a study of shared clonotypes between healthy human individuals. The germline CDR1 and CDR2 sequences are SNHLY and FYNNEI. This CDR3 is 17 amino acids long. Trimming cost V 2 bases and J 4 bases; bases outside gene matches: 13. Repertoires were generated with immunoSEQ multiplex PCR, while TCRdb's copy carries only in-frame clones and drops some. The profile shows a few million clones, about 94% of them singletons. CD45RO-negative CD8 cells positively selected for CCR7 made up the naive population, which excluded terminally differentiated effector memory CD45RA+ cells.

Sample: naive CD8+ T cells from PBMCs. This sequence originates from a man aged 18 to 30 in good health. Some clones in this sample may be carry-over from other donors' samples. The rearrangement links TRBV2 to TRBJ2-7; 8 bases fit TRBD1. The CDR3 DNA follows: TGTGCCAGCAGTGAATATTCCCCCGGGACAGGAGAATACGAGCAGTACTTC. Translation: CASSEYSPGTGEYEQYF. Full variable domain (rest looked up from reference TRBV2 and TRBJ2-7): EPEVTQTPSHQVTQMGQEVILRCVPISNHLYFYWYRQILGQKVEFLVSFYNNEISEKSEIFDDQFSVERPDGSNFTLKIRSTKLEDSAMYFCASSEYSPGTGEYEQYFGPGTRLTVT.